This T cell receptor (beta chain) was recorded in a study of blood T cell repertoires in COVID-19. Authors' methods: Estimation of nucleated cell counts relied on the amplification of reference gene primers. The data were produced by immunoSEQ multiplex PCR, yet TCRdb's version contains in-frame clones alone and is incomplete. V and J calls plus clone size are reproduced from that table; the DNA served to infer D and trimming. The sample has fewer than 85,000 clones; 85% to 90% are singletons. CDR3 length equals 13 residues. V lost 0 bases and J 6 bases, leaving 8 bases between the germline ends. Germline V gives CDR1 MGHDK, CDR2 SYGVNS.

Sequences were obtained from peripheral blood. V usage is TRBV25-1 and J usage is TRBJ1-1; maybe TRBD1 (5 bases). This receptor was obtained from a man over 45 with active COVID-19. CDR3 protein: CASSEYGGAEAFF. For the CDR3, the DNA is TGTGCCAGCAGTGAATATGGGGGGGCTGAAGCTTTCTTT.